A single sample gave rise to the 20 T cell receptor beta chains below, sequenced in a study of T cell responses to AZD1222 COVID-19 vaccine. Sequencing was performed with immunoSEQ multiplex PCR; in TCRdb, only in-frame clones are kept and a portion is missing. The sample carries about 260,000 clones, more than 80% recorded once. Sample: peripheral blood, taken on day 0 of AZD1222 vaccination. Source of these receptors: an adult in good health.

The chain has TRBV29-1 and TRBJ2-2; tentatively, D is TRBD1 (5 bases). CDR1 and CDR2 from the germline V gene are SQVTM and ANQGSEA. Trimming shortened V by 3 bases and J by 6 bases, and 8 bases separated the two germline ends. The CDR3 has 12 residues. CDR3: CSVEQGPGELFF. The CDR3 DNA is TGCAGCGTTGAGCAGGGTCCCGGGGAGCTGTTTTTT.

The V gene is TRBV5-4, the J gene TRBJ2-4; TRBD1 matches at 8 bases. The CDR3 has 12 amino acids. In germline, CDR1 is SGHNT, CDR2 YYREEE (reference sequence). V shed 2 bases and J 15 bases; nucleotides not matched to a gene: 7. CDR3 nucleotides: TGTGCCAGCAGCTTACCGGACAGGGAAATGTACTTC. This gives the protein CASSLPDREMYF.

Only one count was recorded for this clone. This chain connects TRBV7-2 to TRBJ2-5; D is undetermined. The CDR3 contains 13 residues. Germline V gives CDR1 SGHTA, CDR2 FQGNSA. V was shortened by 6 bases and J by 4 bases, with 12 bases between the two germline ends. CDR3 loop: CASSWTVGETQYF. The CDR3 DNA reads as TGTGCCAGCAGTTGGACGGTGGGAGAGACCCAGTACTTC.

This clone appeared once. The chain uses TRBV5-4 and TRBJ1-4; perhaps TRBD1 as D (5 bases). Germline CDR1 SGHNT, CDR2 YYREEE (reference sequence). The CDR3 spans 15 residues. Trimming cost V 0 bases and J 5 bases, with 11 bases left between them. The CDR3 nucleotides are TGTGCCAGCAGCTTGGGACTTTCAGGGAATGAAAAACTGTTTTTT. It is translated as CASSLGLSGNEKLFF. Combining the CDR3 with reference TRBV5-4 and TRBJ1-4 gives the whole variable domain ETGVTQSPTHLIKTRGQQVTLRCSSQSGHNTVSWYQQALGQGPQFIFQYYREEENGRGNFPPRFSGLQFPNYSSELNVNALELDDSALYLCASSLGLSGNEKLFFGSGTQLSVL.

This chain connects TRBV7-9 to TRBJ2-3; no clear D. V was shortened by 5 bases and J by 0 bases, with 3 bases between the two germline ends. CDR1 and CDR2 (germline): SEHNR, FQNEAQ (reference sequence). This CDR3 region has 12 residues. This CDR3 reads CASSRSTDTQYF. In DNA form, the CDR3 reads TGTGCCAGCAGCAGGAGCACAGATACGCAGTATTTT. The whole variable domain, remainder taken from reference TRBV7-9 and TRBJ2-3, is DTGVSQNPRHKITKRGQNVTFRCDPISEHNRLYWYRQTLGQGPEFLTYFQNEAQLEKSRLLSDRFSAERPKGSFSTLEIQRTEQGDSAMYLCASSRSTDTQYFGPGTRLTVL.

The rearrangement joins TRBV27 to TRBJ1-4; 10 bases line up with TRBD1. There are 16 residues in the CDR3. The trim removed 5 bases at V and 8 bases at J, leaving 11 bases unmatched. Germline loops: CDR1 MNHEY, CDR2 SMNVEV (reference sequence). CDR3 loop: CASSVGSGTGDEKLFF. CDR3 nucleotide sequence: TGTGCCAGCAGTGTAGGAAGCGGGACAGGGGACGAAAAACTGTTTTTT.

The genes are TRBV24-1 and TRBJ1-5, with 7 bases identical to TRBD1. This CDR3 region has 14 residues. Germline lookup yields CDR1 KGHDR and CDR2 SFDVKD. V gave up 3 bases and J gave up 3 bases; unmatched junction bases: 1. CDR3 protein: CATSDGTVNQPQHF. CDR3 bases: TGTGCCACCAGTGATGGGACAGTCAATCAGCCCCAGCATTTT.

The count of this clone is one. The chain links TRBV5-1 to TRBJ2-3; the D gene is possibly TRBD1 (5 bases). CDR1 and CDR2 from the germline V gene are SGHRS and YFSETQ. Trimming cost V 0 bases and J 6 bases, with 11 bases left between them. This CDR3 contains 14 residues. The CDR3 here is CASSLEKGWDTQYF. CDR3 DNA sequence: TGCGCCAGCAGCTTGGAGAAGGGGTGGGATACGCAGTATTTT. The variable domain in full, with the rest retrieved from reference TRBV5-1 and TRBJ2-3, is KAGVTQTPRYLIKTRGQQVTLSCSPISGHRSVSWYQQTPGQGLQFLFEYFSETQRNKGNFPGRFSGRQFSNSRSEMNVSTLELGDSALYLCASSLEKGWDTQYFGPGTRLTVL.

On this clone itself: Other DNA variants within this sample encode the same CDR3. The rearrangement links TRBV6-5 to TRBJ2-7; D remains unclear. This CDR3 spans 13 amino acids. Germline CDR1 and CDR2: MNHEY and SVGAGI. The V gene lost 1 base and the J gene lost 4 bases, with 8 bases spanning the gap. This CDR3 reads CASSYLGSYEQYF. CDR3 DNA: TGTGCCAGCAGTTACTTAGGTTCATACGAGCAGTACTTC.

The chain is built from TRBV19 and TRBJ2-5; D may be TRBD2 (6 bases). CDR3 length: 15 residues. Germline CDR1 is LNHDA and CDR2 is SQIVND (reference sequence). Trimming took 5 bases from V and 2 from J, leaving 15 bases between them. CDR3 DNA: TGTGCCAGTAGTTTGGAGGGAACTAGACAAGAGACCCAGTACTTC. Protein sequence: CASSLEGTRQETQYF.

The V gene is TRBV5-1, the J gene TRBJ2-3; 12 bases line up with TRBD2. Germline CDR1 and CDR2: SGHRS and YFSETQ. Unmatched junction bases numbered 3, after V lost 0 bases and J lost 4 bases. This CDR3 comprises 16 residues. The CDR3 loop is CASSLEGLAGADTQYF. CDR3 nucleotide sequence: TGCGCCAGCAGCTTGGAGGGACTAGCGGGTGCAGATACGCAGTATTTT. The full variable domain, rest sourced from reference TRBV5-1 and TRBJ2-3, is KAGVTQTPRYLIKTRGQQVTLSCSPISGHRSVSWYQQTPGQGLQFLFEYFSETQRNKGNFPGRFSGRQFSNSRSEMNVSTLELGDSALYLCASSLEGLAGADTQYFGPGTRLTVL.

The chain employs TRBV11-3 and TRBJ2-2; 9 positions match TRBD1. V was clipped by 4 bases and J by 1 base; unmatched bases: 1. This CDR3 contains 15 residues. Germline V gives CDR1 SGHNT, CDR2 YENEEA. The DNA of the CDR3 is TGTGCCAGCAGCTCGGGACAGGGGAACACCGGGGAGCTGTTTTTT. This codes for CASSSGQGNTGELFF.

This chain connects TRBV28 to TRBJ1-2; TRBD1 might be the D (6 bases). The CDR3 length is 14 residues. Trimming left V 6 bases short and J 8 bases short, with 19 bases between. The germline V gene encodes CDR1 MDHEN and CDR2 SYDVKM. Here the CDR3 DNA reads TGTGCCAGCAGCACCTACTGGACAGCGGCGGGCTACACCTTC. It yields the protein CASSTYWTAAGYTF.

Details on this clone: The same CDR3 arises from other DNA sequences in this sample as well. This chain links TRBV5-1 with TRBJ2-7; D is unclear. CDR1 is SGHRS and CDR2 is YFSETQ in the germline V gene. This CDR3 has 13 residues. Trimming left V 0 bases short and J 1 base short, with 5 bases between. The CDR3 here is CASSLDNSYEQYF. The CDR3 bases are TGCGCCAGCAGCTTGGACAATTCCTACGAGCAGTACTTC.

In this sample, this clone turned up a few times. V and J are TRBV19 and TRBJ1-2, with D unresolved. CDR3 size: 15 residues. The germline CDR1 and CDR2 sequences are LNHDA and SQIVND (reference sequence). V shed 5 bases and J shed 8 bases, with 21 bases lying between them. The CDR3: CASSAVGRRDWGYTF. The CDR3 coding sequence is TGTGCCAGTAGTGCGGTCGGAAGGAGGGATTGGGGCTACACCTTC.

This CDR3 reads CASSSGEANVLTF. The CDR3, as DNA: TGTGCCAGCAGCAGTGGGGAGGCCAACGTCCTGACTTTC. The chain has TRBV5-4 and TRBJ2-6, with no clear D. Germline lookup yields CDR1 SGHNT and CDR2 YYREEE (reference sequence). The CDR3 length is 13 residues. Trimming pared 4 bases from V and 6 bases from J, leaving 8 bases between.

The chain links TRBV2 to TRBJ1-1; TRBD1 is a possible D gene (5 bases). Germline assignment: CDR1 SNHLY and CDR2 FYNNEI. The CDR3 extends over 12 amino acids. Deletions cut 7 bases from V and 3 bases from J, with 9 bases between. CDR3 sequence reads: CASKGEDTEAFF. CDR3 nucleotide sequence: TGTGCCAGCAAAGGGGAGGACACTGAAGCTTTCTTT.

This clone is a singleton in its sample. This chain connects TRBV5-4 to TRBJ2-3; TRBD2 aligns across 8 bases. CDR1 and CDR2 (germline): SGHNT, YYREEE (reference sequence). V was pared by 3 bases and J by 6 bases, with 12 bases of the junction left unmatched. This CDR3 spans 16 amino acids. CDR3 bases: TGTGCCAGCAGCTCGGGCAGCGGGGGCTTTCGGGATACGCAGTATTTT. It codes for CASSSGSGGFRDTQYF.

J is TRBJ2-2 and V is TRBV18; 8 bases are a match to TRBD2. J was trimmed by 2 bases and V by 6 bases; bases with no gene match: 2. This CDR3 comprises 14 residues. Germline V gives CDR1 KGHSH, CDR2 LQKENI. CDR3 protein: CASSAGGNTGELFF. DNA of the CDR3: TGTGCCAGCTCTGCGGGGGGCAACACCGGGGAGCTGTTTTTT.

This clone was seen once. The rearrangement joins TRBV29-1 to TRBJ1-2; D is unresolved. The V gene's germline CDR1 is SQVTM and CDR2 ANQGSEA. Trimming stripped 6 bases from V and 0 bases from J, with 26 bases between. This CDR3 has 18 residues. The CDR3 spells CSVQRGTPFNRANYGYTF. CDR3 DNA sequence: TGCAGCGTCCAACGGGGAACACCATTCAACCGAGCTAACTATGGCTACACCTTC.